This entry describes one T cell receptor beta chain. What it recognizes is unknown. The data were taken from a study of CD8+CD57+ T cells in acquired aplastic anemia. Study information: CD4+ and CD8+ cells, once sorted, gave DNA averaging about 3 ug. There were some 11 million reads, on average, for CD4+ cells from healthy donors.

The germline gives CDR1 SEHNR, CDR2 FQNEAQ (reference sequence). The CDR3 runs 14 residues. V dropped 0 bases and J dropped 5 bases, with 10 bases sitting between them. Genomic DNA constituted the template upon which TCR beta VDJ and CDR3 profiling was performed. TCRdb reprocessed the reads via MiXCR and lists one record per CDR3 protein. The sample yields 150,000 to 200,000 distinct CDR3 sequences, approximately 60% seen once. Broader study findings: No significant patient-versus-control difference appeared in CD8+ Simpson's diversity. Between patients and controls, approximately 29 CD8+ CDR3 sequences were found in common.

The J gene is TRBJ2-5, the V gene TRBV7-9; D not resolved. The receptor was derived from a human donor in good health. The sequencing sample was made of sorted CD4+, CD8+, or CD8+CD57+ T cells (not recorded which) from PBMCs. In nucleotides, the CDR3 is TGTGCCAGCAGCTTAGCTGTAGGGTGGGAGACCCAGTACTTC. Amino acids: CASSLAVGWETQYF.